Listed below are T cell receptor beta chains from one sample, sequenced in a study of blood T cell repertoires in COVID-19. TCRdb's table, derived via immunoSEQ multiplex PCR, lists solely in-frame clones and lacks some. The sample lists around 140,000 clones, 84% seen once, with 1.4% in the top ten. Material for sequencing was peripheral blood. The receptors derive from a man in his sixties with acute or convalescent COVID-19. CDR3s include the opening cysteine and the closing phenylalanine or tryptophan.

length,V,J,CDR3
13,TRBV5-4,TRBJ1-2,CASSWDWGGGYTF
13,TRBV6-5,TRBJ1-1,CASSYTPNTEAFF
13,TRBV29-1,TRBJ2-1,CSVDQGSYNEQFF
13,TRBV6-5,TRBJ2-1,CASSRGREREQFF
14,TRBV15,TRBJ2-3,CATSRDDTADTQYF
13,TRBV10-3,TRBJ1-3,CATTRPGEDTIYF
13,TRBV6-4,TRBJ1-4,CASSVSSGGKLFF
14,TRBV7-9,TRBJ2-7,CASSLVKTGSEQYF
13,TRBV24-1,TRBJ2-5,CATSDTSLETQYF
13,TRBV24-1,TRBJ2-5,CATSDSGQETQYF
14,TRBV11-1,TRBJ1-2,CASSPGQGDYGYTF
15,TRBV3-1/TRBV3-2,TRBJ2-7,CASSQLPQQGHEQYF
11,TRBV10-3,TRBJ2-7,CAISGGYEQYF
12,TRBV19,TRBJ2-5,CASSADQETQYF
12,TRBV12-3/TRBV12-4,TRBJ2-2,CASNRGTGELFF
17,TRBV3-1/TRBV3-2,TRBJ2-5,CASSQEPTTGGLETQYF
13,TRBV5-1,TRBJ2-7,CASSFGELYEQYF
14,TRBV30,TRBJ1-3,CAWSGGTGRNTIYF
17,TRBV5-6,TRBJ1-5,CASSKGTGGYSNQPQHF
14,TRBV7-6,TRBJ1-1,CASSRNTGGTEAFF
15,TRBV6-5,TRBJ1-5,CASRSGRGGNQPQHF
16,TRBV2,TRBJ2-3,CASSGGAGASTDTQYF
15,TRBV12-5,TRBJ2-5,CASGLVTGTGGTQYF
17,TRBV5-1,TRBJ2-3,CASSLGARTGDSDTQYF
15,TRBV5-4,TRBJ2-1,CASSTNRDRYNEQFF
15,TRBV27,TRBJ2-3,CASSQTDPSTDTQYF
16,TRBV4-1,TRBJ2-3,CASSQPSQGDPDTQYF
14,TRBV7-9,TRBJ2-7,CASVGWPGKYEQYF
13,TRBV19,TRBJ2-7,CASNNRGSYEQYF